What follows describes a single T cell receptor beta chain. Its antigen is unidentified. The same CDR3 arises from other DNA sequences in this sample as well. Selected positively for CCR7 and CD45RO-negative, naive CD8 cells excluded terminally differentiated effector memory CD45RA+ cells. Donors were healthy HIV-negative adults without recently reported acute infections or vaccinations. The data are from a study of shared clonotypes between healthy human individuals. The ends were cut back, 1 base at V and 0 bases at J, with 13 bases in the middle. The CDR3 contains 16 residues. Germline V lookup: CDR1 MDHEN, CDR2 SYDVKM. Study outcomes and limitations: The sole specimen, blood, was sampled, and tissue repertoires likely differ. Naive subsets tended to show greater estimated richness than memory subsets. Generation probabilities of non-shared clonotypes were lower (relative to those shared by all four donors).

Method: immunoSEQ multiplex PCR; TCRdb's copy keeps in-frame clones and lacks some. This sample has hundreds of thousands of clones, with 90% to 97% found just once. This TCR was sampled from a woman aged 25-40 years in good health. Sequencing was done on a sample of naive CD8+ T cells sorted from blood. This chain links TRBV28 with TRBJ2-7; D is perhaps TRBD2 (7 bases). The DNA for the CDR3 is TGTGCCAGCAGTTTATTCGGGGGGCCCCTCTCCTACGAGCAGTACTTC. It encodes CASSLFGGPLSYEQYF. Supplemented by reference TRBV28 and TRBJ2-7, the full variable domain reads DVKVTQSSRYLVKRTGEKVFLECVQDMDHENMFWYRQDPGLGLRLIYFSYDVKMKEKGDIPEGYSVSREKKERFSLILESASTNQTSMYLCASSLFGGPLSYEQYFGPGTRLTVT.